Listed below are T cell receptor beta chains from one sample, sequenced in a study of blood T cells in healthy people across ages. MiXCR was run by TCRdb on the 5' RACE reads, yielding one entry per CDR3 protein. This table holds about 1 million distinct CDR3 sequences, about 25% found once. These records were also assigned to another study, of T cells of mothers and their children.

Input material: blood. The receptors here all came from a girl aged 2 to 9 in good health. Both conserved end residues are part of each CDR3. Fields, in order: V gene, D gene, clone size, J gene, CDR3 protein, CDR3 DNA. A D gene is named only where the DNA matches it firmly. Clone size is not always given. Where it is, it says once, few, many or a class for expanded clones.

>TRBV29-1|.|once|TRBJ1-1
CSVGVKGSSEAFF
TGCAGCGTGGGGGTAAAGGGCAGCTCTGAAGCTTTCTTT
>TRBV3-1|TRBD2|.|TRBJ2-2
CASSLASGRSGELFF
TGTGCCAGCAGCCTGGCTAGCGGGAGATCGGGGGAGCTGTTTTTT
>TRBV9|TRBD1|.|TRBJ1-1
CASSARQGAEAFF
TGTGCCAGCAGCGCCAGACAGGGAGCTGAAGCTTTCTTT
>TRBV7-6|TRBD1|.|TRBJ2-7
CASSFEGAMNEQYF
TGTGCCAGCAGCTTTGAGGGGGCCATGAACGAGCAGTACTTC
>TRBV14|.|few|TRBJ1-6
CASSQKVDSLSYNSPLHF
TGTGCCAGCAGCCAGAAAGTCGACAGCCTCTCCTATAATTCACCCCTCCACTTT
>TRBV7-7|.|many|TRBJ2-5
CASSLKYLETQYF
TGTGCTAGCAGCTTAAAGTATTTAGAGACCCAGTACTTC
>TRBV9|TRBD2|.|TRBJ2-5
CASSVGLAVGTQYF
TGTGCCAGCAGCGTGGGTCTAGCGGTGGGGACCCAGTACTTC
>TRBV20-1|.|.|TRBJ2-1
CSANDRRNEQFF
TGCAGTGCTAATGACCGAAGGAATGAGCAGTTCTTC
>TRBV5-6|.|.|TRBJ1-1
CASSLRTTNTEAFF
TGTGCCAGCAGCTTGAGGACAACTAACACTGAAGCTTTCTTT
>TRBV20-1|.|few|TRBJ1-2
CSAILQGVGYGYTF
TGCAGTGCTATCTTGCAGGGCGTAGGATATGGCTACACCTTC
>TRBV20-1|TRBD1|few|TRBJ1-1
CSATGQGAEAFF
TGCAGTGCGACCGGACAGGGGGCTGAAGCTTTCTTT
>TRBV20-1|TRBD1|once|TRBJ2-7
CSARWQGAAYEQYF
TGCAGTGCTAGATGGCAGGGGGCCGCGTACGAGCAGTACTTC
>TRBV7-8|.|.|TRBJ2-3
CASSVYSGTSTDTQYF
TGTGCCAGCAGCGTTTATAGCGGTACAAGCACAGATACGCAGTACTTT
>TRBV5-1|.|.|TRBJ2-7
CASSLDGAREQYF
TGCGCCAGCAGCTTGGATGGGGCCCGCGAGCAGTACTTC
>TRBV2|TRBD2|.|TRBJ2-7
CASSGTKLNYEQYF
TGTGCCAGCAGCGGGACTAAATTGAACTACGAGCAGTACTTC
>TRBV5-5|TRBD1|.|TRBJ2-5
CASSFPGGVETQYF
TGTGCCAGCAGCTTCCCAGGGGGCGTTGAGACCCAGTACTTC
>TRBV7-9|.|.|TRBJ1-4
CASSPGGVLHEKLFF
TGTGCCAGCAGCCCCGGAGGGGTTCTTCATGAAAAACTGTTTTTT
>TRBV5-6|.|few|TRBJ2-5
CASSHGTRQETQYF
TGTGCCAGCAGCCATGGGACTCGACAAGAGACCCAGTACTTC
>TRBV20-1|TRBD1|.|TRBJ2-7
CSASIPGQNYEQYF
TGCAGTGCTAGCATTCCGGGACAGAACTACGAGCAGTACTTC
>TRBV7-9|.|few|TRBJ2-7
CASSLEGTAQYF
TGTGCCAGCAGCTTAGAAGGGACTGCACAGTACTTC
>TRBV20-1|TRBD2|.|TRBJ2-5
CSARDFYLLAGGQQYF
TGCAGTGCTAGAGATTTTTATCTCCTAGCGGGAGGGCAGCAGTACTTC
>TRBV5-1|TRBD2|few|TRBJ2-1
CASSLGLGGTSGGLLYNEQFF
TGCGCCAGCAGCTTGGGTTTGGGCGGGACTAGCGGGGGACTCCTTTACAATGAGCAGTTCTTC
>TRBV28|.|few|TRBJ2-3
CASSPRLLGTDTQYF
TGTGCCAGCAGTCCCCGACTGCTGGGCACAGATACGCAGTATTTT
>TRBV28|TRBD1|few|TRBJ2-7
CASSGQKGTGYAEQYF
TGTGCCAGCAGTGGACAAAAGGGGACAGGGTATGCCGAGCAGTACTTC
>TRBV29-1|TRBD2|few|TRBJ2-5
CSVATSGTVDQYF
TGCAGCGTTGCTACTAGCGGGACTGTAGACCAGTACTTC
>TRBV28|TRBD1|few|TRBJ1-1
CASSLALRTGEAFF
TGTGCCAGCAGTTTAGCCCTCAGGACAGGTGAAGCTTTCTTT
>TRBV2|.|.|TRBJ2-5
CASQRVGLQTTETQYF
TGTGCCAGCCAGAGGGTGGGACTGCAAACCACTGAGACCCAGTACTTC
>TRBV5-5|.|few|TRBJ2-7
CASSLSPGTYEQYF
TGTGCCAGCAGCTTGTCGCCGGGGACCTACGAGCAGTACTTC
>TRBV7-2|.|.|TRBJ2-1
CASSFDSASSYNEQFF
TGTGCCAGCAGCTTTGATAGCGCGAGCTCCTACAATGAGCAGTTCTTC
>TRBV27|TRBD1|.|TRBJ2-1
CASSLIGTGNNEQFF
TGTGCCAGCAGTCTTATAGGGACAGGGAACAATGAGCAGTTCTTC
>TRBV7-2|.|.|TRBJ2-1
CASSLVGNMPYNEQFF
TGTGCCAGCAGCTTAGTTGGAAATATGCCATACAATGAGCAGTTCTTC
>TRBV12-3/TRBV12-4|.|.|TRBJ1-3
CASRLSAFGENAIYF
TGTGCCAGCAGATTATCTGCATTCGGAGAGAATGCCATATATTTT
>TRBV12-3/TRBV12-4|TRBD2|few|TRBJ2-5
CASSLASGGAGETQYF
TGTGCCAGCAGTTTGGCTAGCGGGGGGGCAGGAGAGACCCAGTACTTC
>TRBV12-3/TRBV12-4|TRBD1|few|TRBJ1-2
CASSFGYRGAKSGYGYTF
TGTGCCAGCAGTTTCGGTTACAGGGGGGCAAAATCGGGGTATGGCTACACCTTC
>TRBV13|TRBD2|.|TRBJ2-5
CASRMFGGAAETQYF
TGTGCCAGCAGAATGTTCGGGGGGGCCGCGGAGACCCAGTACTTC
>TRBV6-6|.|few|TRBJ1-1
CASSPRREAEAFF
TGTGCCAGCAGCCCCCGGCGAGAGGCTGAAGCTTTCTTT
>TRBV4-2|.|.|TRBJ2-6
CASSRRLGGANVLTF
TGTGCCAGCAGCCGGCGACTGGGAGGGGCCAACGTCCTGACTTTC
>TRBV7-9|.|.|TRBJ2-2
CASSSRYTGELFF
TGTGCCAGCAGCTCACGGTACACCGGGGAGCTGTTTTTT
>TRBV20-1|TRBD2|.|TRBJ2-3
CSARRLAGEGKDTQYF
TGCAGTGCTAGGAGACTAGCGGGAGAAGGGAAAGATACGCAGTATTTT
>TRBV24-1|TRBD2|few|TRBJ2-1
CATSDLPGLAGGHNEQFF
TGTGCCACCAGTGATTTGCCTGGACTAGCGGGGGGGCACAATGAGCAGTTCTTC